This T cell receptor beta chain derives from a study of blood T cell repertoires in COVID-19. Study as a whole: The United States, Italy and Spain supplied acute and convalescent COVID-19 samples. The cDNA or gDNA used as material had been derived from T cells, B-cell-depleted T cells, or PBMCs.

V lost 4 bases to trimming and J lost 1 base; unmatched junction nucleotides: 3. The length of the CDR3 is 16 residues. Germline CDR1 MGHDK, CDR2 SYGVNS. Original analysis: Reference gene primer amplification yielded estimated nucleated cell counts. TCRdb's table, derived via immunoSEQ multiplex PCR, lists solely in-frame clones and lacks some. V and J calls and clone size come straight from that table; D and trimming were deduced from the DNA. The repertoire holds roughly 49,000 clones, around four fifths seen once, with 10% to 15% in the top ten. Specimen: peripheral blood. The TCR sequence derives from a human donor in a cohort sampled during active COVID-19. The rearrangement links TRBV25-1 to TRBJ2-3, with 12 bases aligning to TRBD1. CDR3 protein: CASSGGTGGRTDTQYF. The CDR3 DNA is TGTGCCAGCAGTGGTGGGACAGGGGGCCGCACAGATACGCAGTATTTT.